The 17 T cell receptor beta chains below all came from one sample that was sequenced in a study of glioma-infiltrating T cells. Amplification of TCR alpha and beta CDR3 regions from RNA used iRepertoire nested multiplex PCR. TCRdb recomputed calls from the multiplex PCR reads with MiXCR, one row per CDR3 protein. The data contain around 350,000 distinct CDR3 sequences, roughly two fifths of them singletons. The sequencing input was glioma tissue, nonneoplastic brain tissue, or PBMCs (not recorded which). The origin of the receptors is a human donor with low-grade glioma or glioblastoma, undergoing nonglioma brain surgery, or in good health (not recorded which).

V is TRBV19 and J is TRBJ2-7; D not certain. V was cut by 6 bases and J by 3 bases, with 21 bases left in between. From germline, CDR1 is LNHDA and CDR2 SQIVND (reference sequence). The CDR3 spans 16 residues. The CDR3 DNA reads as TGTGCCAGTAGGATGACATCCACTCTGGGATTCTACGAGCAGTACTTC. This gives the protein CASRMTSTLGFYEQYF.

This clonotype was counted a few times. The chain links TRBV10-3 to TRBJ1-1; weak D call: TRBD1 (6 bases). The germline CDR1 and CDR2 sequences are ENHRY and SYGVKD. V was shortened by 0 bases and J by 4 bases, with 9 bases between the two germline ends. This CDR3 is 14 amino acids long. The CDR3 DNA follows: TGTGCCATCAGTGAGTCATCAGGGGTCACTGAAGCTTTCTTT. Amino acid sequence: CAISESSGVTEAFF.

About this clonotype: A much bigger clone sits one base away, suggesting this may be a read error. This chain connects TRBV28 to TRBJ1-5; D ambiguous. Germline-derived CDR1 and CDR2 are MDHEN and SYDVKM. This CDR3 is built from 15 residues. V lost 4 bases, J lost 2 bases, and 12 bases lay in between. The CDR3 is CASSSPTSGNQPQHF. CDR3 sequence (DNA): TGTGCCAGCAGTTCTCCAACTTCTGGCAATCAGCCCCAGCATTTT.

V usage is TRBV9 and J usage is TRBJ2-5; unclear D gene. V was cut by 0 bases and J by 0 bases, with 9 bases left in between. The germline V gene has CDR1 SGDLS and CDR2 YYNGEE. This CDR3 contains 15 residues. The CDR3 loop reads CASSVGVLYQETQYF. The CDR3 coding sequence is TGTGCCAGCAGCGTAGGGGTCCTGTACCAAGAGACCCAGTACTTC.

The rearrangement joins TRBV20-1 to TRBJ2-7, with TRBD2 as a possible D gene (7 bases). The CDR3 length is 14 residues. Germline values: CDR1 DFQATT, CDR2 SNEGSKA (reference sequence). Trimming removed 1 base from V and 2 bases from J, with 12 bases in between. DNA of the CDR3: TGCAGTGCTAGAGTACAGGGACTAACCTACGAGCAGTACTTC. This codes for CSARVQGLTYEQYF.

V usage is TRBV28 and J usage is TRBJ1-5, with no clear D. This CDR3 spans 13 amino acids. Trimming removed 8 bases at V and 4 bases at J, with 12 bases between. Germline V gene lookup returns CDR1 MDHEN and CDR2 SYDVKM. In DNA, the CDR3 is TGTGCCAGCGGCCGAGAACGAAATCAGCCCCAGCATTTT. Amino acids: CASGRERNQPQHF.

V is TRBV20-1 and J is TRBJ2-1; D gene unclear. Trimming removed 7 bases at V and 0 bases at J, with 13 bases between. CDR3 length: 14 residues. CDR1 DFQATT and CDR2 SNEGSKA come from the germline V gene (reference sequence). CDR3 region: CSDVRGYSYNEQFF. CDR3 nucleotide sequence: TGCAGTGATGTAAGAGGATACTCCTACAATGAGCAGTTCTTC.

In DNA form, the CDR3 reads TGCAGTGCTAGAGAAAGCCCTGTCCCTTATGGCTACACCTTC. Its protein product is CSARESPVPYGYTF. The gene calls are TRBV20-1 and TRBJ1-2, with D unclear. This CDR3 contains 14 residues. Between the trimmed V and J ends, which lost 0 bases and 5 bases, there was a span of 13 bases. Germline CDR1 DFQATT, CDR2 SNEGSKA (reference sequence).

This clonotype was counted ten times or more. This chain links TRBV20-1 with TRBJ1-2, with D uncertain. Deletions cut 1 base from V and 4 bases from J, with 13 bases between. This CDR3 spans 14 amino acids. Germline CDR1 DFQATT, CDR2 SNEGSKA (reference sequence). Written as DNA, the CDR3 is TGCAGTGCTAGAGCCCCAGCCCCAGGCTATGGCTACACCTTC. The encoded protein is CSARAPAPGYGYTF.

This clonotype has just a few counts. This chain's CDR3 is CASTGGNEQFF. The CDR3 DNA sequence: TGTGCCTCTACAGGGGGGAATGAGCAGTTCTTC. The chain uses TRBV10-3 and TRBJ2-1; 8 bases align to TRBD1. This CDR3 has 11 amino acids. The junction had 4 bases not matched to a gene; V was cut back by 11 bases and J by 7 bases. The V gene's germline CDR1 is ENHRY and CDR2 SYGVKD.

The gene calls are TRBV6-2 or TRBV6-3 and TRBJ2-1, with D possibly TRBD1 on 5 matching bases. V lost 5 bases, J lost 10 bases, and 15 bases lay in between. Germline CDR1 and CDR2: MNHEY and SVGEGT. This CDR3 is built from 13 residues. For the CDR3, the DNA is TGTGCCAGCAGTCAAACCGGACACTACGAGCAGTTCTTC. As protein: CASSQTGHYEQFF.

This clonotype was observed a handful of times. This chain joins TRBV27 and TRBJ2-5, with a weak D call TRBD1 (5 bases). V lost 6 bases and J 2 bases, leaving 16 bases between the germline ends. The CDR3 sequence is 15 residues long. The V gene's germline CDR1 is MNHEY and CDR2 SMNVEV (reference sequence). CDR3 DNA: TGTGCCAGCAGGGGAAGGGGTGGGCGGCAAGAGACCCAGTACTTC. Translation: CASRGRGGRQETQYF.

This clonotype occurred a few times. This chain uses TRBV28 with TRBJ1-2, with 10 bases that match TRBD1. The CDR3 is 14 amino acids. The germline V gene has CDR1 MDHEN and CDR2 SYDVKM. J gave up 6 bases and V 7 bases, and 8 bases lay outside the gene matches. The CDR3 sequence is CASNYPGQGNGYTF. CDR3 sequence (DNA): TGTGCCAGCAACTACCCGGGACAGGGGAATGGCTACACCTTC.

On this clonotype: One end of the junction varies from germline; a read error may be responsible. The chain employs TRBV7-3 and TRBJ2-3; no firm D call. Germline CDR1 and CDR2: SGHTA and FQGTGA. This CDR3 has 12 amino acids. CDR3: CAGSLSTDTQYF. For the CDR3, the DNA is TGTGCCGGCAGCTTAAGCACAGATACGCAGTATTTT.

This clonotype has at least ten counts. V is TRBV6-2 or TRBV6-3 and J is TRBJ2-1; unclear D gene. The CDR3 covers 14 residues. Germline CDR1 MNHEY, CDR2 SVGEGT. Trimming left V 7 bases short and J 8 bases short, with 18 bases between. The CDR3 is CASNPYRPEHEQFF. The CDR3 DNA follows: TGTGCCAGCAACCCTTATAGGCCCGAGCATGAGCAGTTCTTC.

The chain joins TRBV10-3 to TRBJ1-1; 8 bases match TRBD1. CDR1 and CDR2 from the germline V gene are ENHRY and SYGVKD. The CDR3 runs 14 residues. J gave up 4 bases and V 6 bases, and 7 bases lay outside the gene matches. The CDR3 spells CAIRRGQGGTEAFF. CDR3 bases: TGTGCCATCAGGAGAGGACAGGGTGGCACTGAAGCTTTCTTT.

V and J are TRBV27 and TRBJ1-1; D call uncertain. Germline V lookup: CDR1 MNHEY, CDR2 SMNVEV (reference sequence). With 11 bases removed from V and 6 bases from J, the gap between germline ends came to 16 bases. This CDR3 region has 12 residues. As DNA, the CDR3 is TGTGCCCCTATTGGGCCCAGATCTGAAGCTTTCTTT. This codes for CAPIGPRSEAFF.